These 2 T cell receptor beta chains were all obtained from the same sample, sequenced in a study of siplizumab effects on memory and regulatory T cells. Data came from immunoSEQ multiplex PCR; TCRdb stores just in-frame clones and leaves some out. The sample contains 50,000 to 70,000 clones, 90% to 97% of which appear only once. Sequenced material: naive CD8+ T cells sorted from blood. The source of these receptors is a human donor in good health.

For the CDR3, the DNA is TGTGCCAGCAGCGTAGGAGGGGGGGACGCCTATGGCTACACCTTC. It specifies CASSVGGGDAYGYTF. The J gene is TRBJ1-2, the V gene TRBV9, with a tentative D call TRBD1 (6 bases). The CDR3 contains 15 residues. V was trimmed by 0 bases and J by 4 bases, leaving 13 bases between them. From germline, CDR1 is SGDLS and CDR2 YYNGEE.

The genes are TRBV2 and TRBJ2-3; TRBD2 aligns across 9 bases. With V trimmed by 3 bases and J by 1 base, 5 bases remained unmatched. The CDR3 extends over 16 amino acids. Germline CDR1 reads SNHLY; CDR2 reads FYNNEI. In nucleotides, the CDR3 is TGTGCCAGCAGTGACTCGACTAGCGGTGGCACAGATACGCAGTATTTT. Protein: CASSDSTSGGTDTQYF.